The T cell receptor beta chain under discussion was sequenced for a study of PD-1 blockade in classical Hodgkin lymphoma. Study-wide context: Patients got intravenous nivolumab 3 mg/kg every 2 weeks. The study, taken as a whole, reports: CD4+ TCR diversity, unlike CD8+, climbed significantly by C4D1. Those achieving complete response showed baseline diversity like newly diagnosed patients. Patients with an early start, nivolumab under 1 year after ASCT, were excluded.

TCRdb's copy holds only in-frame clones and misses some; the assay was immunoSEQ multiplex PCR. The top ten clones hold less than 2.5% of a sample with over 25,000 clones, 70% to 80% of them seen once. This clone was detected a few times. Its cognate antigen is unknown. Germline CDR1 is GTSNPN and CDR2 is SVGIG (reference sequence). This CDR3 has 10 residues. Trimming cost V 5 bases and J 5 bases, with 6 bases left between them. With no exception, relapse followed autologous stem cell transplantation in all patients, and brentuximab vedotin exposure varied. Thawed PBMCs were the source of CD4+ T cells, purified by magnetic negative selection.

V usage is TRBV30 and J usage is TRBJ1-1; D ambiguous. Sequenced material: CD4+ T cells from blood, taken at baseline. The clonotype comes from a human donor with classical Hodgkin lymphoma. The chain's CDR3 is CAWQQTEAFF. CDR3 sequence (DNA): TGTGCCTGGCAGCAAACTGAAGCTTTCTTT.